This record covers a single T cell receptor beta chain. The assay was immunoSEQ multiplex PCR, and TCRdb's table has in-frame clones only and misses some. Among millions of clones listed, about 92% were seen once. Naive CD8 cells lacked CD45RO and underwent positive selection for CCR7, leaving out terminally differentiated effector memory CD45RA+ cells. These data come from a study of shared clonotypes between healthy human individuals. The V and J ends lost 4 bases and 4 bases, in that order; junction bases with no gene match: 5. The germline V gene encodes CDR1 LNHDA and CDR2 SQIVND (reference sequence). The CDR3 loop spans 14 amino acids.

The sequencing sample was made of naive CD8+ T cells from PBMCs. This clonotype was obtained from a man younger than 35 in good health. Some clones in this sample may be carry-over from other donors' samples. This chain uses TRBV19 with TRBJ1-2, with 8 bases that match TRBD1. The CDR3 DNA reads TGTGCCAGTAGTACAGGGACAGGATTCTATGGCTACACCTTC. It specifies CASSTGTGFYGYTF.